The 5 T cell receptor beta chains below were found in one sample sequenced in a study of cytomegalovirus exposure and HLA in healthy donors. The repertoire was sequenced with immunoSEQ multiplex PCR; TCRdb's copy has only in-frame clones and lacks some. The sample has some 180,000 clones, approximately 78% seen once. The sequenced sample was PBMCs. All receptors derive from a woman in her twenties or thirties in good health and CMV-seronegative.

This clone was seen once. The chain combines TRBV30 with TRBJ2-1; 9 bases line up with TRBD2. Trimming cost V 4 bases and J 2 bases; bases outside gene matches: 9. Germline CDR1 reads GTSNPN; CDR2 reads SVGIG (reference sequence). The CDR3 has 16 amino acids. The CDR3 DNA is TGTGCCTGGATAGGAGGCGGGGGGGGTACCTACAATGAGCAGTTCTTC. It specifies CAWIGGGGGTYNEQFF.

The chain couples TRBV5-1 to TRBJ1-4, with 9 bases lining up with TRBD1. Per germline, CDR1 SGHRS and CDR2 YFSETQ. This CDR3 spans 14 amino acids. V shed 1 base and J 6 bases; nucleotides not matched to a gene: 1. CDR3 sequence: CASSLNRGHEKLFF. The CDR3 bases are TGCGCCAGCAGCTTGAACAGGGGGCATGAAAAACTGTTTTTT.

The V and J genes are TRBV6-5 and TRBJ1-6; D is undetermined. V was shortened by 10 bases and J by 8 bases, with 18 bases between the two germline ends. This CDR3 has 14 amino acids. CDR1 is MNHEY, CDR2 SVGAGI, per germline. CDR3 in amino acids: CATTRSTADSPLHF. Written as DNA, the CDR3 is TGTGCCACCACCCGCAGTACAGCTGATTCACCCCTCCACTTT.

The J gene is TRBJ2-2, the V gene TRBV5-1; D remains unclear. The CDR3 runs 17 residues. CDR1 and CDR2 from the germline V gene are SGHRS and YFSETQ. V was pared by 5 bases and J by 1 base, with 18 bases between. The CDR3 spells CASSQRAGSQNTGELFF. The DNA of the CDR3 is TGCGCCAGCAGTCAACGTGCCGGGTCCCAGAACACCGGGGAGCTGTTTTTT.

This clone has only one observation. The chain is built from TRBV27 and TRBJ2-2; TRBD1 agrees at 7 bases. CDR1 MNHEY and CDR2 SMNVEV come from the germline V gene (reference sequence). CDR3 length: 15 amino acids. The trim removed 5 bases at V and 1 base at J, leaving 4 bases unmatched. This CDR3 is CASSADRVNTGELFF. Written as DNA, the CDR3 is TGTGCCAGCAGTGCCGACAGGGTGAACACCGGGGAGCTGTTTTTT.